Given below is one TCR beta chain in context. Repertoires were generated with immunoSEQ multiplex PCR, while TCRdb's copy carries only in-frame clones and drops some. The repertoire has hundreds of thousands of clones, 86% of them found once; the top ten carry approximately 0.86%. This record comes from a study of cytomegalovirus exposure and HLA in healthy donors. V lost 5 bases to trimming and J lost 11 bases, with 22 bases between them. The CDR3 loop spans 14 amino acids. Germline lookup yields CDR1 SNHLY and CDR2 FYNNEI. The chain recombines TRBV2 with TRBJ2-7; D possibly corresponds to TRBD1 (5 bases). Source material: PBMCs. The TCR comes from a woman aged 18-35 years in good health and CMV-seronegative. The CDR3 nucleotides are TGTGCCAGCAGTTTGGACACCCCCGGAACCGGAAAGTACTTC. Translation gives CASSLDTPGTGKYF.